In this sample, the clone carrying this TCR beta chain turned up a few times. The antigen is not known. This may be a read error, as it is one base from a much larger clone. The source of the sample is a study of tumor and adjacent non-tumor tissue in lung cancer. Overall study: Stage I to III disease affected 10 men and 5 women aged 31 to 76. Overall study results and limits: Patients with more diverse tumor TCRs had worse survival. Significantly higher TCR diversity was found in tumor than normal lung.

No cell sorting was done before RNA was extracted from the tissue. Three rounds of nested PCR, following a modified ARM-PCR protocol, produced the TCRbeta library. Each CDR3 protein is one row after TCRdb ran MiXCR on the multiplex PCR reads. The profile shows about 200,000 distinct CDR3 sequences, 71% of them singletons. The source of this sequence is a man in his 60s with non-small cell lung cancer. The sample comprised lung tumor tissue.

CDR3 loop: CARSPEGAGYTF. The CDR3 coding sequence is TGTGCCAGGAGCCCAGAGGGTGCTGGCTACACCTTC. V and J are TRBV11-1 and TRBJ1-2; D remains ambiguous. Deletions cut 9 bases from V and 7 bases from J, with 15 bases between. Germline CDR1 is SGHAT and CDR2 is FQDESV (reference sequence). The CDR3 loop spans 12 amino acids.